This T cell receptor beta chain was identified during a study of cytomegalovirus exposure and HLA in healthy donors. Whole-study context: Out of 398 genotyped donors, about 76% belonged to the Caucasian-associated ancestry cluster. Study conclusions and caveats: In a later analysis, a missense DCLRE1C variant was linked to TCR beta V- and J-gene trimming.

With V trimmed by 9 bases and J by 1 base, 5 bases remained unmatched. The CDR3 is 14 amino acids. The germline gives CDR1 SGHKS, CDR2 YYEKEE (reference sequence). PCR employed 60 Vbeta and 13 Jbeta primers. The method was immunoSEQ multiplex PCR; TCRdb's version includes in-frame clones alone and lacks a portion of them. This sample carries about 130,000 clones, 80% of them seen once, and the ten largest clones take 2.5% to 3.5%. Donors counted as nominally healthy when sampled, yet unrecorded immune exposures were likely. Worth noting for this clone: What it recognizes is unknown.

The chain links TRBV5-5 to TRBJ1-5; 9 nucleotides line up with TRBD1. Input material: PBMCs. The origin of this receptor is a male donor in good health and CMV-seronegative. The CDR3 DNA follows: TGTGCCACTTCCGGGACAGGGAGCAATCAGCCCCAGCATTTT. This codes for CATSGTGSNQPQHF.